This T cell receptor (beta chain) was profiled in a study of blood T cell repertoires in COVID-19. The overall study: Spain, Italy and the United States supplied samples that represented acute and convalescent COVID-19. PBMCs, B-cell-depleted T cells, or T cells provided the cDNA or gDNA that made up the material.

Seattle's enrolled individuals joined amid active infection and were then monitored longitudinally. In the original analysis: How many nucleated cells were present was estimated from reference gene primer amplification. Measured with immunoSEQ multiplex PCR; TCRdb has only the in-frame clones, and not every one. The V and J calls and clone size come from that table; D and trimming were worked out from the DNA. Of about 150,000 clones in the sample, roughly 77% were seen once. Sequenced: peripheral blood. This TCR derives from a woman in her 70s with COVID-19, enrolled during active disease.

CDR3 residues: CASSYEQGSPLHF. The CDR3 DNA sequence: TGCGCCAGCAGCTACGAACAGGGCTCACCCCTCCACTTT. This rearrangement joins TRBV5-1 to TRBJ1-6; the D gene is possibly TRBD1 (6 bases). This CDR3 region has 13 residues. Trimming took 3 bases from V and 10 from J, leaving 11 bases between them. The germline gives CDR1 SGHRS, CDR2 YFSETQ.